The 3 T cell receptor beta chains listed next were all sequenced from one sample in a study of shared clonotypes between healthy human individuals. CD8 cells regarded as naive lacked CD45RO, were positively chosen for CCR7, and omitted terminally differentiated effector memory CD45RA+ cells. Some clones are missing from TCRdb's copy, which holds only in-frame ones; the method was immunoSEQ multiplex PCR. Among roughly 570,000 clones listed, 95% to 98% were seen once. The source material was naive CD8+ T cells sorted from blood. Receptors originate from a man aged 30-40 years in good health.

The chain has TRBV7-9 and TRBJ2-3; TRBD1 matches 7 bases. In germline, CDR1 is SEHNR, CDR2 FQNEAQ (reference sequence). This CDR3 contains 15 residues. With 5 bases clipped from V and 5 bases from J, the junction kept 10 bases outside the gene matches. CDR3 nucleotides: TGTGCCAGCAGCCCGGCACAGGGGCGTGAAGATACGCAGTATTTT. Residues: CASSPAQGREDTQYF.

The CDR3 sequence is CASSVGVVTADTQYF. The CDR3 DNA reads as TGTGCCAGCAGCGTAGGGGTAGTGACGGCAGATACGCAGTATTTT. This sequence joins TRBV9 and TRBJ2-3; D remains ambiguous. V was trimmed by 0 bases and J by 4 bases, leaving 12 bases between them. The CDR3 runs to 15 residues. Germline V CDR1 and CDR2: SGDLS, YYNGEE.

J is TRBJ2-1 and V is TRBV5-5; D is perhaps TRBD1 or TRBD2 (5 bases each). Germline CDR1 reads SGHKS; CDR2 reads YYEKEE (reference sequence). V was pared by 4 bases and J by 5 bases, with 13 bases between. This CDR3 spans 14 amino acids. The CDR3 nucleotides read TGTGCCAGCAGCCCTTCGGGGACCGACAATGAGCAGTTCTTC. This gives the protein CASSPSGTDNEQFF.